Given below is one T cell receptor (beta chain) in context. The germline V and J ends were trimmed by 5 bases and 1 base, with 11 bases remaining between them. The CDR3 spans 14 residues. Germline assignment: CDR1 LNHDA and CDR2 SQIVND (reference sequence). The assay was immunoSEQ multiplex PCR, and TCRdb's table has in-frame clones only and misses some. Of 77,000 or so clones listed, about 90% are singletons. The data belong to a study of graft-versus-host responses after intestinal transplantation. This clonotype was sampled from a human patient who received an intestinal transplant, so some T cells may come from the graft donor. The rearrangement uses TRBV19 and TRBJ1-1, with unresolved D. Source: PBMCs, taken 98 days after intestinal transplantation. For the CDR3, the DNA is TGTGCCAGTAGTCTGGCAGACGCGAACACTGAAGCTTTCTTT. Protein product: CASSLADANTEAFF.